The rows below give T cell receptor beta chains drawn from one sample of a study of blood T cell repertoires in COVID-19. Clones were sequenced by immunoSEQ multiplex PCR, and TCRdb holds only the in-frame ones, with some missing. Seen here are about 40,000 clones, roughly 85% observed once, and the top ten hold less than 5%. Sequenced: peripheral blood. The receptor set was obtained from a woman in her seventies with acute or convalescent COVID-19. The CDR3 runs from the conserved cysteine through the conserved F or W. Each record gives: CDR3 length, J gene, D gene, clone size, V gene, CDR3 DNA, CDR3 protein. A D gene is named only where the DNA matches it firmly. The listing skips clone size in some rows; elsewhere it reads once, few, many or a size class.

length: 16; J: TRBJ2-6; D: NA; size: NA; V: TRBV19; DNA: TGTGCCAGTGAGGCTCGGGTAAGCTCTGGGGCCAACGTCCTGACTTTC; CDR3: CASEARVSSGANVLTF
length: 15; J: TRBJ1-6; D: NA; size: NA; V: TRBV3-1/TRBV3-2; DNA: TGTGCCAGCAGCCGGAATGGGGGCGCGGATTCACCCCTCCACTTT; CDR3: CASSRNGGADSPLHF
length: 14; J: TRBJ2-3; D: TRBD2; size: once; V: TRBV11-3; DNA: TGTGCCAGCAGCTTAGGACTAGCGGGAGATACGCAGTATTTT; CDR3: CASSLGLAGDTQYF
length: 12; J: TRBJ1-1; D: NA; size: NA; V: TRBV2; DNA: TGTGCCAGCAGGTCCAGGGGTTCTGAAGCTTTCTTT; CDR3: CASRSRGSEAFF
length: 15; J: TRBJ1-6; D: TRBD1; size: NA; V: TRBV4-2; DNA: TGTGCCAGCAGCCAGGTCGGACAGGGAAATTCACCCCTCCACTTT; CDR3: CASSQVGQGNSPLHF
length: 13; J: TRBJ1-5; D: NA; size: few; V: TRBV7-2; DNA: TGTGCCAGCAGGGGAGCGGACAGCCAGCCCCAGCATTTT; CDR3: CASRGADSQPQHF
length: 15; J: TRBJ2-7; D: NA; size: NA; V: TRBV6-6; DNA: TGTGCCAGCAGTTATCGAGCTCTGAGCTCCTACGAGCAGTACTTC; CDR3: CASSYRALSSYEQYF
length: 14; J: TRBJ1-1; D: NA; size: NA; V: TRBV28; DNA: TGTGCCAGCAGTTTAATCGGTCGGAACACTGAAGCTTTCTTT; CDR3: CASSLIGRNTEAFF
length: 13; J: TRBJ2-7; D: TRBD1; size: few; V: TRBV29-1; DNA: TGCAGCGTCGAAGGGACAGGGGGCTACGAGCAGTACTTC; CDR3: CSVEGTGGYEQYF
length: 16; J: TRBJ2-2; D: NA; size: NA; V: TRBV6-6; DNA: TGTGCCAGCAGTTACTCGCGGGGTGGGTACACCGGGGAGCTGTTTTTT; CDR3: CASSYSRGGYTGELFF
length: 15; J: TRBJ2-2; D: TRBD2; size: few; V: TRBV19; DNA: TGTGCCAGCCTACCCGGGACTAGCGCCACCGGGGAGCTGTTTTTT; CDR3: CASLPGTSATGELFF
length: 11; J: TRBJ2-1; D: NA; size: NA; V: TRBV30; DNA: TGTGCCTGGAGTCCCCTCCTGGAGCAGTTCTTC; CDR3: CAWSPLLEQFF
length: 17; J: TRBJ2-2; D: TRBD1; size: NA; V: TRBV5-1; DNA: TGCGCCAGCAGCTTGGCCATTGGGGACAGGGCCACCGGGGAGCTGTTTTTT; CDR3: CASSLAIGDRATGELFF
length: 15; J: TRBJ2-1; D: NA; size: once; V: TRBV10-3; DNA: TGTGCCATCAGCCCACGGTCCCAAGCGGTTAATGAGCAGTTCTTC; CDR3: CAISPRSQAVNEQFF
length: 17; J: TRBJ1-6; D: NA; size: NA; V: TRBV5-1; DNA: TGCGCCAGCAGCTTGGGGACAGTGAGCTCCTATAATTCACCCCTCCACTTT; CDR3: CASSLGTVSSYNSPLHF
length: 13; J: TRBJ2-7; D: TRBD1; size: NA; V: TRBV28; DNA: TGTGCCAGCAAAACAGGGGGCCCCGGCGAGCAGTACTTC; CDR3: CASKTGGPGEQYF
length: 16; J: TRBJ2-6; D: TRBD2; size: NA; V: TRBV30; DNA: TGTGCCTGGGGGACGGGGGGGAGCTCTGGGGCCAACGTCCTGACTTTC; CDR3: CAWGTGGSSGANVLTF
length: 14; J: TRBJ2-1; D: TRBD2; size: NA; V: TRBV25-1; DNA: TGTGCCAGCAGTGTGGCTAGCGGGAACAATGAGCAGTTCTTC; CDR3: CASSVASGNNEQFF
length: 16; J: TRBJ1-1; D: TRBD1; size: NA; V: TRBV7-6; DNA: TGTGCCAGCAGCTTAGTGGTTTTACAGGGGTCCACTGAAGCTTTCTTT; CDR3: CASSLVVLQGSTEAFF
length: 15; J: TRBJ2-7; D: NA; size: NA; V: TRBV7-6; DNA: TGTGCCAGCAGCTTAGCGAGGGGGAACTCCTACGAGCAGTACTTC; CDR3: CASSLARGNSYEQYF
length: 15; J: TRBJ2-4; D: NA; size: NA; V: TRBV6-2/TRBV6-3; DNA: TGTGCCAGCAGTTACGCTGGAGCGGCCAAAAACATTCAGTACTTC; CDR3: CASSYAGAAKNIQYF
length: 12; J: TRBJ2-1; D: TRBD1; size: once; V: TRBV5-6; DNA: TGTGCCAGCAGCTTTCAAGGGGGCGAGCAGTTCTTC; CDR3: CASSFQGGEQFF
length: 15; J: TRBJ2-2; D: TRBD1; size: NA; V: TRBV7-9; DNA: TGTGCCAGCAGCCAGGACAGGGGGGCCACCGGGGAGCTGTTTTTT; CDR3: CASSQDRGATGELFF
length: 15; J: TRBJ2-5; D: TRBD1; size: NA; V: TRBV7-2; DNA: TGTGCCAGCAGCTTAGTGGACAGGGCTCAAGAGACCCAGTACTTC; CDR3: CASSLVDRAQETQYF
length: 14; J: TRBJ2-5; D: NA; size: NA; V: TRBV7-2; DNA: TGTGCCAGCAGCGTTGGGGCGAGGGGGGAGACCCAGTACTTC; CDR3: CASSVGARGETQYF
length: 14; J: TRBJ2-3; D: NA; size: NA; V: TRBV7-3; DNA: TGTGCCAGCAGCTCGGACAGTAGCACAGATACGCAGTATTTT; CDR3: CASSSDSSTDTQYF